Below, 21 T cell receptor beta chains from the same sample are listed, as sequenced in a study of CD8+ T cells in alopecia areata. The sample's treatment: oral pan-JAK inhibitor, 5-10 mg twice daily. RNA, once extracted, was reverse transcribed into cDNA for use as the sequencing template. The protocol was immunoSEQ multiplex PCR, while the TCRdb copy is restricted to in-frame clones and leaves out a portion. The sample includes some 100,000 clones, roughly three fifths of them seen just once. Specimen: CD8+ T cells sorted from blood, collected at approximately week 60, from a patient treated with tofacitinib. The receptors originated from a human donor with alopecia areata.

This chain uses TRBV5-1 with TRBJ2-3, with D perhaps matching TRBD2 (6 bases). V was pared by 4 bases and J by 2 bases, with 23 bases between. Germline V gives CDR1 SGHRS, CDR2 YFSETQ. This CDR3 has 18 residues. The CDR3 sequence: CASSQTGITTSSTDTQYF. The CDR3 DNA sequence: TGCGCCAGCAGCCAGACTGGCATAACAACTAGCTCCACAGATACGCAGTATTTT.

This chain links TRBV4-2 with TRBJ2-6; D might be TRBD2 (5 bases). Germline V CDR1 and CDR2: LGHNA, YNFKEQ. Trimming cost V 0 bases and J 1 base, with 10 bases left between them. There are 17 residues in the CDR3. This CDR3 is CASSQDPSWSGANVLTF. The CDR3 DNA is TGTGCCAGCAGCCAAGACCCTAGCTGGTCTGGGGCCAACGTCCTGACTTTC.

CDR3 DNA sequence: TGTGCCAGCAGCCCCTGGACTAGCGGGTACCAAGAGACCCAGTACTTC. Translated, it gives CASSPWTSGYQETQYF. The J gene is TRBJ2-5, the V gene TRBV7-9, with 11 nucleotides matching TRBD2. Germline V gene data show CDR1 as SEHNR and CDR2 as FQNEAQ (reference sequence). The CDR3 consists of 16 residues. The junction had 5 bases not matched to a gene; V was cut back by 5 bases and J by 0 bases. Supplemented by reference TRBV7-9 and TRBJ2-5, the full variable domain reads DTGVSQNPRHKITKRGQNVTFRCDPISEHNRLYWYRQTLGQGPEFLTYFQNEAQLEKSRLLSDRFSAERPKGSFSTLEIQRTEQGDSAMYLCASSPWTSGYQETQYFGPGTRLLVL.

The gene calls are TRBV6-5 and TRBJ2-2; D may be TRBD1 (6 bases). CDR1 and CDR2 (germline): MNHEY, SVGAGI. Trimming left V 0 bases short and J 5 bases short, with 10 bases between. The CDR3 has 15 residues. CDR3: CASSYSGGWTGELFF. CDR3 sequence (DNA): TGTGCCAGCAGTTACTCAGGGGGATGGACCGGGGAGCTGTTTTTT.

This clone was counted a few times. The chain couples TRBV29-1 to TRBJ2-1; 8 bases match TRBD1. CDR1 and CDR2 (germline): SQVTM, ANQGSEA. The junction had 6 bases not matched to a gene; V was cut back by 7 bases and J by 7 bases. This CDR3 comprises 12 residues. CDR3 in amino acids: CSAPGQENEQFF. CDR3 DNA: TGCAGCGCACCGGGACAGGAGAATGAGCAGTTCTTC.

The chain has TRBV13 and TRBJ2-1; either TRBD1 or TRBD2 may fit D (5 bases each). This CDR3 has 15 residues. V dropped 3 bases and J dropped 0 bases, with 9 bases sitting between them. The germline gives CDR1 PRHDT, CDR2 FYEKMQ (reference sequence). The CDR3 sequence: CASSLGESSYNEQFF. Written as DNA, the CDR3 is TGTGCCAGCAGCTTGGGGGAGAGCTCCTACAATGAGCAGTTCTTC.

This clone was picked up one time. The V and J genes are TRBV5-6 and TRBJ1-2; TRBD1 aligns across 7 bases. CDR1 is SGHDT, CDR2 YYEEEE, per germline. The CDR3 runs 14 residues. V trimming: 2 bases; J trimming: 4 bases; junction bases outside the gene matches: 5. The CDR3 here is CASSLGQAFYGYTF. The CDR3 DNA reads TGTGCCAGCAGCTTAGGACAGGCCTTCTATGGCTACACCTTC.

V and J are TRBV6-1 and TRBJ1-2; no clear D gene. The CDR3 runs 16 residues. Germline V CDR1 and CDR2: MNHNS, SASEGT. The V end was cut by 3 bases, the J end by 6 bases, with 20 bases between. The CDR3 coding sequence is TGTGCCAGCAGTGAGCAGAATAGGCGTGGGAGGGATGGCTACACCTTC. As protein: CASSEQNRRGRDGYTF.

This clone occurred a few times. CDR3 coding DNA: TGTGCCAGCAGCTTAGCATCCCCAGTCACCGGGGAGCTGTTTTTT. It codes for CASSLASPVTGELFF. J is TRBJ2-2 and V is TRBV7-9; D gene uncertain. CDR3 length: 15 residues. Trimming left V 0 bases short and J 4 bases short, with 9 bases between. Germline V gives CDR1 SEHNR, CDR2 FQNEAQ (reference sequence).

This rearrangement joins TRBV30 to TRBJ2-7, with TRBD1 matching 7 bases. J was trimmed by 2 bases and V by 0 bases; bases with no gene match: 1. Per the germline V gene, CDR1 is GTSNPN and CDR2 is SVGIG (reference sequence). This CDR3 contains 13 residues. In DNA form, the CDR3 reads TGTGCCTGGAGTGTCGGGACAGCCTACGAGCAGTACTTC. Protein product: CAWSVGTAYEQYF.

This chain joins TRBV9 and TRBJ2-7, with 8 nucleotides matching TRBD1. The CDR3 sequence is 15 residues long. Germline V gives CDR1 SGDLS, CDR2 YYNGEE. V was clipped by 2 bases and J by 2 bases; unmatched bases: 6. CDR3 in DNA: TGTGCCAGCAGCGTTGCAGGGGGCGAGGCCTACGAGCAGTACTTC. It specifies CASSVAGGEAYEQYF.

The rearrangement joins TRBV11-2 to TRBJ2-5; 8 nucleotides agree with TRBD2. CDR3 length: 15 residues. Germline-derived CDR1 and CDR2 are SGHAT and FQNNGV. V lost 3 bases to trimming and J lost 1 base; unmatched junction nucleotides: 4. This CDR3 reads CASSFMRGAQETQYF. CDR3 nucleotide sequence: TGTGCCAGCAGCTTCATGCGGGGGGCCCAAGAGACCCAGTACTTC.

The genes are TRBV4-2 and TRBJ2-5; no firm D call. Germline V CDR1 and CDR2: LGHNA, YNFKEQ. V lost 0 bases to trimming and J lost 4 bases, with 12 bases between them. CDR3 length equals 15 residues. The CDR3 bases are TGTGCCAGCAGCCAAGATGTCTCGCCTGTAGAGACCCAGTACTTC. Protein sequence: CASSQDVSPVETQYF.

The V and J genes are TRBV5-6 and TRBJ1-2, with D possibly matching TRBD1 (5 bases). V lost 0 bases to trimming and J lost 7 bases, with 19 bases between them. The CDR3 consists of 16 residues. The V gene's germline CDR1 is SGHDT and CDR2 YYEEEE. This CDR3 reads CASSLGLGDSGRGYTF. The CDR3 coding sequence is TGTGCCAGCAGCTTGGGTCTGGGGGACTCCGGGCGTGGCTACACCTTC.

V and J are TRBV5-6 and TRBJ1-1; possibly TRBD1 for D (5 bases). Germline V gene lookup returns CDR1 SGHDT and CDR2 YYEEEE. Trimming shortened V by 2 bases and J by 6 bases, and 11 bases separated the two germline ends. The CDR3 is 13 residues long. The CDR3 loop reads CASSFGPGPEAFF. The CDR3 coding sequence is TGTGCCAGCAGCTTTGGTCCGGGACCTGAAGCTTTCTTT.

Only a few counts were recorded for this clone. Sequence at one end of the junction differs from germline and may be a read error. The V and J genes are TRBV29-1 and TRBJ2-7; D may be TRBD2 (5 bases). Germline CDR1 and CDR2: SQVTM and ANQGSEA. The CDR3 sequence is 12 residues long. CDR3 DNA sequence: TGCAGCGTTCAAGAGGGAGTCTACGAGCAGTACTTC. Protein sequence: CSVQEGVYEQYF.

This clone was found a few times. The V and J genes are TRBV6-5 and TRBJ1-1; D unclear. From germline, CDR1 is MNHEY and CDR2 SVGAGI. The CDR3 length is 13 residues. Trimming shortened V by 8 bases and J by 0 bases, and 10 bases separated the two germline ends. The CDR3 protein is CASGVSLNTEAFF. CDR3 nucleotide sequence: TGTGCCAGCGGGGTGTCCTTGAACACTGAAGCTTTCTTT.

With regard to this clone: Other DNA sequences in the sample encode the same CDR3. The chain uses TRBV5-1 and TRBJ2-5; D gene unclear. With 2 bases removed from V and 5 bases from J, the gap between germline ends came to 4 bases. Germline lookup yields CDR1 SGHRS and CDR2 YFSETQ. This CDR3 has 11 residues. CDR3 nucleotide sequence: TGCGCCAGCAGCTTCGGTGAGACCCAGTACTTC. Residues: CASSFGETQYF.

CDR3 sequence: CASSQETSGTDTQYF. CDR3 in DNA: TGCGCCAGCAGCCAAGAAACTAGCGGCACAGATACGCAGTATTTT. The chain employs TRBV4-1 and TRBJ2-3; 7 nucleotides align to TRBD2. V lost 0 bases to trimming and J lost 1 base; unmatched junction nucleotides: 1. The CDR3 has 15 residues. Germline CDR1 is MGHRA and CDR2 is YSYEKL.

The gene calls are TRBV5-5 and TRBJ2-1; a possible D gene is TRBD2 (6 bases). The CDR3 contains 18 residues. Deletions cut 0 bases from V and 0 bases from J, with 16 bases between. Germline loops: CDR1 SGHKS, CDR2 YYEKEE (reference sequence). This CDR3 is CASSLGEDGGNSYNEQFF. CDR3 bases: TGTGCCAGCAGCTTGGGCGAGGACGGGGGTAACTCCTACAATGAGCAGTTCTTC.

CDR3 region: CASSFSARLRDYNEQFF. The DNA of the CDR3 is TGTGCCAGCAGCTTTAGTGCCCGACTCAGAGACTACAATGAGCAGTTCTTC. V gene TRBV7-6 combines with J gene TRBJ2-1; D not resolved. Germline-derived CDR1 and CDR2 are SGHVS and FNYEAQ. There are 17 residues in the CDR3. V was trimmed by 3 bases and J by 3 bases, leaving 18 bases between them.